This passage covers 22 T cell receptor beta chains from one sample sequenced in a study of T cell repertoires in ileal Crohn's disease (dated by TCRdb to between 2018 and 2021). The meaning of the sample's time point label: neoterminal ileum biopsy at postoperative endoscopy, about 6 months after surgery. The library relied on the immunoSEQ multiplex PCR assay. The source is immuneACCESS, and TCRdb retained only in-frame sequences with V and J called. Part of the clones is not carried over; for the studies checked, unresolved V genes explain less than half of this, and the remainder is unexplained. This sample holds 1,000 or so clones; more than 80% were observed only once. Of the sample, 4.5% is held by the ten largest clones. Sequences were obtained from ileal tissue. These receptors were taken from an adult with Crohn's disease.

V usage is TRBV29-1 and J usage is TRBJ1-2; D is perhaps TRBD1 (5 bases). The CDR3 spans 13 residues. V shed 6 bases and J shed 2 bases, with 13 bases lying between them. Germline V gene lookup returns CDR1 SQVTM and CDR2 ANQGSEA. The CDR3 nucleotides are TGCAGCGTAATGACAGTCACCAACTATGGCTACACCTTC. Its translation: CSVMTVTNYGYTF. Filled out from reference TRBV29-1 and TRBJ1-2, the complete variable domain reads SAVISQKPSRDICQRGTSLTIQCQVDSQVTMMFWYRQQPGQSLTLIATANQGSEATYESGFVIDKFPISRPNLTFSTLTVSNMSPEDSSIYLCSVMTVTNYGYTFGSGTRLTVV.

The genes are TRBV10-1 and TRBJ2-5, with D possibly being TRBD2 (6 bases). V lost 6 bases and J lost 3, with 8 bases in between. CDR1 and CDR2 (germline): WNHNN, SYGVQD (reference sequence). The CDR3 loop spans 12 amino acids. The CDR3 nucleotides are TGCGCCAGCAGGTGGAGGGAAGAGACCCAGTACTTC. Its translation: CASRWREETQYF.

The chain uses TRBV5-4 and TRBJ2-2, with D uncertain. Per germline, CDR1 SGHNT and CDR2 YYREEE (reference sequence). V was clipped by 0 bases and J by 2 bases, with 8 bases between them. This CDR3 region has 15 residues. CDR3 nucleotides: TGTGCCAGCAGCTTGGGGCAGACAAACACCGGGGAGCTGTTTTTT. Amino acid sequence: CASSLGQTNTGELFF.

The chain links TRBV5-4 to TRBJ2-7; 9 positions agree with TRBD1. Germline-derived CDR1 and CDR2 are SGHNT and YYREEE (reference sequence). V lost 5 bases and J lost 4; bases outside the gene matches: 10. The CDR3 has 15 residues. The CDR3 here is CASRAGTGWGYEQYF. The CDR3 nucleotides are TGTGCCAGCAGGGCCGGGACAGGGTGGGGTTACGAGCAGTACTTC.

The CDR3 region has the DNA TGTGCCAGCAGTGAAGTAAGACGGGTCGAGCAGTACTTC. Encoded protein: CASSEVRRVEQYF. The V gene is TRBV2, the J gene TRBJ2-7; D unresolved. Germline CDR1 is SNHLY and CDR2 is FYNNEI. Deletions cut 1 base from V and 6 bases from J, with 10 bases between. This CDR3 contains 13 residues.

The chain carries TRBV9 and TRBJ2-3; 9 bases are a match to TRBD2. The junction had 3 bases not matched to a gene; V was cut back by 4 bases and J by 3 bases. Germline-derived CDR1 and CDR2 are SGDLS and YYNGEE. The CDR3 is 14 amino acids. The CDR3 loop reads CASSLGLATDTQYF. CDR3 nucleotides: TGTGCCAGCAGCTTAGGACTAGCGACAGATACGCAGTATTTT. Combining the CDR3 with reference TRBV9 and TRBJ2-3 gives the whole variable domain DSGVTQTPKHLITATGQRVTLRCSPRSGDLSVYWYQQSLDQGLQFLIQYYNGEERAKGNILERFSAQQFPDLHSELNLSSLELGDSALYFCASSLGLATDTQYFGPGTRLTVL.

The CDR3 sequence is CASSIDIRANTEAFF. The CDR3 bases are TGTGCCAGTAGTATAGATATCAGGGCGAACACTGAAGCTTTCTTT. The chain joins TRBV19 to TRBJ1-1, with D possibly TRBD1 on 5 matching bases. Germline V gives CDR1 LNHDA, CDR2 SQIVND (reference sequence). This CDR3 has 15 amino acids. Trimming cost V 0 bases and J 1 base, with 9 bases left between them.

The chain links TRBV28 to TRBJ1-4, with 7 bases identical to TRBD1. V lost 5 bases to trimming and J lost 7 bases; unmatched junction nucleotides: 4. The CDR3 is 13 residues long. Germline CDR1 MDHEN, CDR2 SYDVKM. CDR3 sequence: CASSEGAGEKLFF. The DNA of the CDR3 is TGTGCCAGCAGTGAGGGGGCGGGTGAAAAACTGTTTTTT. The full variable domain, completed using reference TRBV28 and TRBJ1-4, is DVKVTQSSRYLVKRTGEKVFLECVQDMDHENMFWYRQDPGLGLRLIYFSYDVKMKEKGDIPEGYSVSREKKERFSLILESASTNQTSMYLCASSEGAGEKLFFGSGTQLSVL.

V and J are TRBV5-4 and TRBJ1-2, with D unresolved. The CDR3 extends over 15 amino acids. Germline CDR1 reads SGHNT; CDR2 reads YYREEE (reference sequence). Trimming left V 0 bases short and J 8 bases short, with 17 bases between. The CDR3 reads CASSLDLSGVEGYTF. DNA of the CDR3: TGTGCCAGCAGCTTGGATTTGTCCGGGGTAGAGGGCTACACCTTC.

This clone has just one count. The V gene is TRBV21-1, the J gene TRBJ1-5. TRBV21-1 is listed as a pseudogene. The CDR3 sequence is 14 residues long. CDR3 sequence (DNA): TGTGCCAGCAGCAAAGAGCCCCCAAAGCAGCCCCAGCATTTT. Translated, it gives CASSKEPPKQPQHF.

The rearrangement uses TRBV7-2 and TRBJ2-3, with D possibly TRBD2 on 7 matching bases. The CDR3 loop spans 16 amino acids. CDR1 is SGHTA, CDR2 FQGNSA, per germline. Between the trimmed V and J ends, which lost 6 bases and 6 bases, there was a span of 22 bases. CDR3: CASRPIQGGKLDTQYF. The DNA of the CDR3 is TGTGCCAGCAGGCCCATACAGGGAGGGAAATTGGATACGCAGTATTTT.

In its sample, this clone was seen a few times. V usage is TRBV9 and J usage is TRBJ1-5, with 10 positions matching TRBD1. Germline V gives CDR1 SGDLS, CDR2 YYNGEE. Trimming cost V 2 bases and J 5 bases; bases outside gene matches: 4. CDR3 length: 15 amino acids. CDR3 nucleotides: TGTGCCAGCAGCGTTTCGGGGACAGGGGATCAGCCCCAGCATTTT. The encoded protein is CASSVSGTGDQPQHF.

The rearrangement joins TRBV2 to TRBJ1-1; D possibly corresponds to TRBD1 (5 bases). Trimming left V 5 bases short and J 3 bases short, with 7 bases between. Germline CDR1 is SNHLY and CDR2 is FYNNEI. This CDR3 is built from 12 residues. DNA for the CDR3: TGTGCCAGCAGTAGGGACTACACTGAAGCTTTCTTT. This gives the protein CASSRDYTEAFF.

This chain uses TRBV11-2 with TRBJ2-4; D may be TRBD1 (6 bases). The germline CDR1 and CDR2 sequences are SGHAT and FQNNGV. The CDR3 consists of 15 residues. Trimming cost V 5 bases and J 2 bases, with 13 bases left between them. The CDR3 reads CASSPLQGPKNIQYF. The CDR3 nucleotides read TGTGCCAGCAGCCCCTTACAGGGACCCAAAAACATTCAGTACTTC.

The chain links TRBV28 to TRBJ1-5; weak D call: TRBD1 (6 bases). This CDR3 contains 24 residues. Germline V lookup: CDR1 MDHEN, CDR2 SYDVKM. Trimming shortened V by 1 base and J by 2 bases, and 36 bases separated the two germline ends. The CDR3 coding sequence is TGTGCCAGCAGTTTATTCATCAGTTTCCCCCAACAGGGCCGAGTTGCGGTTGGCAATCAGCCCCAGCATTTT. Its protein product is CASSLFISFPQQGRVAVGNQPQHF.

The chain recombines TRBV4-1 with TRBJ1-5; 9 bases match TRBD1. Germline assignment: CDR1 MGHRA and CDR2 YSYEKL. The CDR3 spans 18 residues. V gave up 5 bases and J gave up 3 bases; unmatched junction bases: 14. CDR3 nucleotide sequence: TGCGCCAGCAGCACCCACCACCCCGGGACAGGGAACAATCAGCCCCAGCATTTT. This translates into CASSTHHPGTGNNQPQHF.

The V gene is TRBV27, the J gene TRBJ2-3, with 8 bases fitting TRBD2. CDR1 is MNHEY and CDR2 is SMNVEV in the germline V gene (reference sequence). V lost 4 bases and J lost 4; bases outside the gene matches: 16. CDR3 length: 18 residues. The CDR3 DNA reads TGTGCCAGCAGTTCCGCCACTAGCGGTAGGGGCCAGGCAGATACGCAGTATTTT. Translation: CASSSATSGRGQADTQYF.

This rearrangement joins TRBV5-1 to TRBJ1-1; D may be TRBD1 (6 bases). The V gene's germline CDR1 is SGHRS and CDR2 YFSETQ. V was shortened by 0 bases and J by 1 base, with 10 bases between the two germline ends. The CDR3 spans 15 residues. CDR3 nucleotide sequence: TGCGCCAGCAGCTTGGAAGGCAGGGGGAACACTGAAGCTTTCTTT. Amino acids: CASSLEGRGNTEAFF.

The gene calls are TRBV19 and TRBJ2-1; 8 positions match TRBD1. After removal of 6 bases from V and 7 bases from J, the junction contained 14 bases not matched to a gene. CDR1 and CDR2 from the germline V gene are LNHDA and SQIVND (reference sequence). The CDR3 length is 16 residues. The CDR3 DNA is TGTGCCAGTAGAGGATGGCAGGGGGCGGCTAAGAATGAGCAGTTCTTC. Its protein product is CASRGWQGAAKNEQFF. Full variable domain (rest looked up from reference TRBV19 and TRBJ2-1): DGGITQSPKYLFRKEGQNVTLSCEQNLNHDAMYWYRQDPGQGLRLIYYSQIVNDFQKGDIAEGYSVSREKKESFPLTVTSAQKNPTAFYLCASRGWQGAAKNEQFFGPGTRLTVL.

The chain is built from TRBV18 and TRBJ2-5, with D uncertain. The ends were cut back, 1 base at V and 5 bases at J, with 8 bases in the middle. The CDR3 loop spans 13 amino acids. Germline CDR1 is KGHSH and CDR2 is LQKENI. The CDR3 region has the DNA TGTGCCAGCTCACCACTCGCCGGGGAGACCCAGTACTTC. This encodes CASSPLAGETQYF.

V and J are TRBV7-2 and TRBJ2-7, with D maybe TRBD1 (5 bases). CDR1 and CDR2 from the germline V gene are SGHTA and FQGNSA. The CDR3 loop spans 15 amino acids. The V gene lost 2 bases and the J gene lost 5 bases, with 16 bases spanning the gap. The chain's CDR3 is CASSLRASGPNEQYF. CDR3 sequence (DNA): TGTGCCAGCAGCTTACGGGCATCAGGGCCCAACGAGCAGTACTTC.

The chain has TRBV11-2 and TRBJ2-7, with D perhaps TRBD2 (6 bases). Germline CDR1 is SGHAT and CDR2 is FQNNGV. CDR3 length equals 14 residues. V was clipped by 5 bases and J by 2 bases, with 13 bases between them. The chain's CDR3 is CASSQRLDAYEQYF. CDR3 nucleotides: TGTGCCAGCAGCCAACGACTAGACGCCTACGAGCAGTACTTC.